This T cell receptor (beta chain) derives from a study of tumor-infiltrating lymphocytes in primary liver carcinoma. Germline V gene data show CDR1 as SQVTM and CDR2 as ANQGSEA. This CDR3 region has 14 residues. RNA and DNA were co-extracted from around 20-30 mg of unsorted bulk tissue. At sampling, these chronic HBV carriers had received no treatment. As for this clonotype: One junction end disagrees with the germline gene, perhaps due to a read error.

A constant-region primer served to make TCR beta cDNA from about 530 ng total RNA. Three nested multiplex PCR rounds, a slightly modified ARM-PCR, produced the libraries for TCR beta. TRBV1-TRBV30 forward primers paired with a C-beta reverse primer drove the first two PCR rounds, about 9 cycles each. TCRdb re-analysed the multiplex PCR reads in MiXCR, keeping a single row per CDR3 protein. The sample lists around 78,000 distinct CDR3 sequences, 71% occurring once. The rearrangement uses TRBV29-1 and TRBJ1-1; D gene uncertain. The sequenced sample was liver tumor tissue from sampling region 4. Subset indicated: tumor region T4, right-lateral pole. The sequence was collected from a woman aged 55-75 years with primary liver carcinoma and hepatitis B virus infection. CDR3 loop: CSLEESGGRAEAFF. The CDR3 DNA reads TGCAGCCTTGAAGAATCGGGTGGAAGGGCTGAAGCTTTCTTT.